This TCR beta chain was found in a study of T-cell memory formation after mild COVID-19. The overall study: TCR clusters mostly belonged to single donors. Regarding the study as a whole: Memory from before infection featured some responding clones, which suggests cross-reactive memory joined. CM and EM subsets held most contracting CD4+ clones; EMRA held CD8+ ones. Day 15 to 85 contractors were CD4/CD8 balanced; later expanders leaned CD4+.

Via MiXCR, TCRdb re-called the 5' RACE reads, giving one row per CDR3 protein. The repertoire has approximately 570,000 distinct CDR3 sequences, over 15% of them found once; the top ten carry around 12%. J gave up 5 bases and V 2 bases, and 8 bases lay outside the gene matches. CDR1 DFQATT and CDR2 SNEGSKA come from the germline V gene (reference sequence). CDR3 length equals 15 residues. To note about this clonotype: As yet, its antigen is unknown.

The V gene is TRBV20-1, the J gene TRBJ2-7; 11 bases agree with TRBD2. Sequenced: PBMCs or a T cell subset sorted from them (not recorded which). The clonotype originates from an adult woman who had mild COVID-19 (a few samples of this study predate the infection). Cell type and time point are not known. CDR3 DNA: TGCAGTGCTAGAAGGCTAGCGGGAGGTAATCACGAGCAGTACTTC. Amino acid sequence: CSARRLAGGNHEQYF.